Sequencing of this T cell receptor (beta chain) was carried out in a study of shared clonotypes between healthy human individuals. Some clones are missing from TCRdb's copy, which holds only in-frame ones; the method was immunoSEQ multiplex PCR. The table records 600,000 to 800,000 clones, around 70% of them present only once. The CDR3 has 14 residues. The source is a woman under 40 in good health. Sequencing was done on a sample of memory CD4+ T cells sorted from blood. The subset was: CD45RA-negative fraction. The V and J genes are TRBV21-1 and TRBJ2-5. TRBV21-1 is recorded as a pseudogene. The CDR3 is CASSKWRLGETQYF. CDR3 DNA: TGTGCCAGCAGCAAATGGCGGCTAGGGGAGACCCAGTACTTC.